This record concerns one T cell receptor beta chain sequence. Expressed TCRB transcripts got sequenced, as all isolated RNA was reverse transcribed. The table came from immunoSEQ multiplex PCR; TCRdb's copy has only in-frame clones and leaves some out. Of roughly 290,000 clones detected, 8% appear once; the ten largest clones hold approximately 1%. The entry originates in a study of beta chain features in type 1 diabetes. V was clipped by 3 bases and J by 5 bases; unmatched bases: 5. Germline V gene data show CDR1 as SGHNT and CDR2 as YENEEA. The CDR3 extends over 14 amino acids. Purity (above 98%) was reached by all sorted populations.

The receptor comes from a woman under 30 in good health. Sample: central memory CD4+ T cells from blood. The chain joins TRBV11-3 to TRBJ2-3, with 7 nucleotides matching TRBD1. CDR3 DNA sequence: TGTGCCAGCAGCTTCGAAGGGGGCGTAGATACGCAGTATTTT. It encodes CASSFEGGVDTQYF.